Below, 16 T cell receptor beta chains from the same sample are listed, as sequenced in a study of blood T cells in healthy people across ages. The authors ran a second PCR of roughly 6 to 12 cycles using a sample-barcoded 5' primer and a J-beta primer mix. MiXCR, applied by TCRdb to the 5' RACE reads, yields one record per CDR3 protein. The sample contains about 1.4 million distinct CDR3 sequences, 45% to 70% of which appear only once. Sequencing input: blood. Receptors were obtained from a man aged 18 to 35 in good health.

This clonotype was observed a handful of times. V is TRBV29-1 and J is TRBJ2-3, with D uncertain. Germline CDR1 is SQVTM and CDR2 is ANQGSEA. Trimming shortened V by 5 bases and J by 7 bases, and 10 bases separated the two germline ends. The length of the CDR3 is 11 residues. CDR3 sequence (DNA): TGCAGCGTTCCAACTATGTATACGCAGTATTTT. Translation gives CSVPTMYTQYF.

J is TRBJ2-3 and V is TRBV4-1, with D unresolved. The CDR3 spans 14 residues. V was shortened by 1 base and J by 6 bases, with 11 bases between the two germline ends. Germline V gene sequence: CDR1 MGHRA, CDR2 YSYEKL. This CDR3 is CASSQVGGSDTQYF. The CDR3 DNA reads TGCGCCAGCAGCCAAGTCGGTGGTTCGGATACGCAGTATTTT.

The V gene is TRBV6-5, the J gene TRBJ1-6, with 7 bases aligning to TRBD1. There are 14 residues in the CDR3. The trim removed 3 bases at V and 9 bases at J, leaving 5 bases unmatched. Looked up from germline, CDR1 is MNHEY and CDR2 is SVGAGI. CDR3 coding DNA: TGTGCCAGCAGTTATTATCGACAGGGTTCACCCCTCCACTTT. Translation gives CASSYYRQGSPLHF.

This clonotype was found a few times. The chain couples TRBV6-5 to TRBJ2-1; 8 nucleotides agree with TRBD2. With V trimmed by 1 base and J by 8 bases, 7 bases remained unmatched. This CDR3 has 15 amino acids. From germline, CDR1 is MNHEY and CDR2 SVGAGI. The CDR3 is CASSYLVAGWDEQFF. The CDR3 DNA sequence: TGTGCCAGCAGTTACTTGGTAGCGGGATGGGATGAGCAGTTCTTC.

J is TRBJ1-2 and V is TRBV4-3, with D unclear. Trimming removed 1 base from V and 7 bases from J, with 10 bases in between. From germline, CDR1 is LGHNA and CDR2 YSLEER. The CDR3 extends over 13 amino acids. CDR3 loop: CASSQAGDGGYTF. The CDR3 nucleotides are TGCGCCAGCAGCCAAGCCGGGGATGGTGGCTACACCTTC.

This chain uses TRBV2 with TRBJ1-2, with a tentative D call TRBD1 (5 bases). The ends were cut back, 2 bases at V and 3 bases at J, with 10 bases in the middle. Germline lookup yields CDR1 SNHLY and CDR2 FYNNEI. This CDR3 has 14 amino acids. CDR3 amino acids: CASSETRADYGYTF. The DNA for the CDR3 is TGTGCCAGCAGTGAAACCAGGGCGGACTATGGCTACACCTTC.

The J gene is TRBJ2-7, the V gene TRBV5-1; tentatively, D is TRBD2 (6 bases). Per germline, CDR1 SGHRS and CDR2 YFSETQ. This CDR3 region has 17 residues. Trimming took 3 bases from V and 0 from J, leaving 19 bases between them. CDR3 in amino acids: CASSSNPLAWSSYEQYF. CDR3 DNA sequence: TGCGCCAGCAGCTCGAATCCTCTAGCGTGGAGCTCCTACGAGCAGTACTTC. The variable domain in full, with the rest retrieved from reference TRBV5-1 and TRBJ2-7, is KAGVTQTPRYLIKTRGQQVTLSCSPISGHRSVSWYQQTPGQGLQFLFEYFSETQRNKGNFPGRFSGRQFSNSRSEMNVSTLELGDSALYLCASSSNPLAWSSYEQYFGPGTRLTVT.

This clonotype was found a few times. The rearrangement joins TRBV6-1 to TRBJ2-7; tentative D call: TRBD1 (5 bases). Trimming took 4 bases from V and 1 from J, leaving 11 bases between them. The CDR3 covers 14 residues. The germline V gene encodes CDR1 MNHNS and CDR2 SASEGT. CDR3 sequence reads: CASSGQGFSYEQYF. In DNA, the CDR3 is TGTGCCAGCAGTGGTCAGGGATTTTCCTACGAGCAGTACTTC.

The chain joins TRBV29-1 to TRBJ1-2; D call uncertain. This CDR3 has 14 amino acids. V lost 2 bases to trimming and J lost 8 bases, with 18 bases between them. CDR1 and CDR2 (germline): SQVTM, ANQGSEA. CDR3 nucleotides: TGCAGCGTTGAACGAAAACTGCTGCGAGACGGCTACACCTTC. It specifies CSVERKLLRDGYTF.

This clonotype was seen only a few times. The chain uses TRBV7-9 and TRBJ2-5; 9 bases line up with TRBD1. After removal of 3 bases from V and 0 bases from J, the junction contained 11 bases not matched to a gene. Germline CDR1 SEHNR, CDR2 FQNEAQ (reference sequence). The length of the CDR3 is 18 residues. This chain's CDR3 is CASSFRRDRVWYQETQYF. CDR3 coding DNA: TGTGCCAGCAGCTTCCGCCGGGACAGGGTTTGGTACCAAGAGACCCAGTACTTC.

The chain links TRBV28 to TRBJ1-5, with D possibly matching TRBD1 (5 bases). The germline V gene has CDR1 MDHEN and CDR2 SYDVKM. V lost 3 bases to trimming and J lost 4 bases, with 16 bases between them. The CDR3 is made up of 16 amino acids. The CDR3 spells CASSFNGATRNQPQHF. The CDR3 DNA reads TGTGCCAGCAGTTTTAACGGGGCAACTAGAAATCAGCCCCAGCATTTT.

The chain joins TRBV28 to TRBJ2-3; possibly TRBD2 for D (5 bases). Trimming shortened V by 3 bases and J by 0 bases, and 13 bases separated the two germline ends. From germline, CDR1 is MDHEN and CDR2 SYDVKM. The CDR3 spans 16 residues. Written as DNA, the CDR3 is TGTGCCAGCAGTTTCTCGGCGGGCTCTAGCACAGATACGCAGTATTTT. Translated, it gives CASSFSAGSSTDTQYF.

V and J are TRBV20-1 and TRBJ1-2; D call uncertain. Trimming left V 5 bases short and J 4 bases short, with 17 bases between. Germline loops: CDR1 DFQATT, CDR2 SNEGSKA (reference sequence). CDR3 length: 14 residues. The CDR3 protein is CSAWAGITPYGYTF. The CDR3 nucleotides read TGCAGTGCTTGGGCGGGGATTACGCCCTATGGCTACACCTTC.

The rearrangement uses TRBV6-6 and TRBJ2-1; a possible D gene is TRBD2 (7 bases). The V gene's germline CDR1 is MNHNY and CDR2 SVGAGI (reference sequence). V was pared by 6 bases and J by 7 bases, with 16 bases between. The CDR3 runs 14 residues. The CDR3 protein is CASRGGEITNEQFF. The DNA of the CDR3 is TGTGCCAGCAGAGGGGGGGAGATTACGAATGAGCAGTTCTTC.

This sequence joins TRBV7-8 and TRBJ1-2; 9 positions agree with TRBD1. Per germline, CDR1 SGHVS and CDR2 FQNEAQ. The V gene end was trimmed by 0 bases and the J gene end by 8 bases; junction bases not matched to a gene: 4. This CDR3 spans 14 amino acids. The CDR3 reads CASSLATGGHGYTF. CDR3 in DNA: TGTGCCAGCAGCTTAGCCACAGGGGGCCACGGCTACACCTTC.

The chain couples TRBV12-3 or TRBV12-4 to TRBJ1-1; the D gene is possibly TRBD1 (5 bases). Deletions cut 6 bases from V and 3 bases from J, with 11 bases between. CDR3 size: 13 residues. CDR3 protein: CASRRQGDTEAFF. DNA for the CDR3: TGTGCCAGCAGGCGACAAGGGGACACTGAAGCTTTCTTT.